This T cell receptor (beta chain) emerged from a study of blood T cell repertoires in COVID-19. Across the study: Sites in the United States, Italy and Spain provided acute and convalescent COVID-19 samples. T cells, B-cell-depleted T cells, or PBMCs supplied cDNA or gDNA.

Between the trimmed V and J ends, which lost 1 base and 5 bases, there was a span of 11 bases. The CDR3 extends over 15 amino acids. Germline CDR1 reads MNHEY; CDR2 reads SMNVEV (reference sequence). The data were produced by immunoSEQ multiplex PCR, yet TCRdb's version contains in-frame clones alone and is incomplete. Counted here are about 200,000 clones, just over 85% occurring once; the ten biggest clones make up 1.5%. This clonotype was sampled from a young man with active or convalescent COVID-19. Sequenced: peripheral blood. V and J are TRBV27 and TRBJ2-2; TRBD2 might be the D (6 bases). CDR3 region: CASSLLEGNTGELFF. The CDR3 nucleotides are TGTGCCAGCAGTTTATTGGAGGGGAATACCGGGGAGCTGTTTTTT.